These T cell receptor beta chains were read from a single sample in a study of blood T cell repertoires in COVID-19. The repertoire was sequenced with immunoSEQ multiplex PCR; TCRdb's copy has only in-frame clones and lacks some. Of a few hundred thousand clones listed, 88% are singletons. The specimen sequenced was peripheral blood. Source of these receptors: a woman in her 70s with COVID-19, enrolled during active disease. Each CDR3 is given with its conserved first and last residue. The order of the fields is V gene, clone size, J gene, D gene, CDR3 DNA, CDR3 protein. The D gene is left open where the match is weak. Part of the rows lack a size; the others show once, few, many or a class for expanded clones.

TRBV10-3	.	TRBJ1-5	TRBD1	TGTGCCATCAGTGAGGGGACAGGGAGTAATCAGCCCCAGCATTTT	CAISEGTGSNQPQHF
TRBV14	.	TRBJ1-4	.	TGTGCCAGCAGCCATCAGGGGATTGAAAAACTGTTTTTT	CASSHQGIEKLFF
TRBV6-5	.	TRBJ2-7	.	TGTGCCAGCAGCCGGACCCAGGGGTTGTCCTACGAGCAGTACTTC	CASSRTQGLSYEQYF
TRBV6-1	once	TRBJ1-2	.	TGTGCCAGCAGTGAAGCTTGGGCACAAAACTATGGCTACACCTTC	CASSEAWAQNYGYTF
TRBV4-3	.	TRBJ2-1	TRBD2	TGCGCCAGCAGCCAGAAGACTAGCGGGAGCTCCTACAATGAGCAGTTCTTC	CASSQKTSGSSYNEQFF
TRBV11-3	.	TRBJ2-7	.	TGTGCCAGCAGCTCAGGGTTTTTTGTCTCCTACGAGCAGTACTTC	CASSSGFFVSYEQYF
TRBV24-1	.	TRBJ2-6	TRBD2	TGTGCCACCAGTGATTTTTTACTAGCGGGAGCCCCCAGAGCTGGGGCCAACGTCCTGACTTTC	CATSDFLLAGAPRAGANVLTF
TRBV2	.	TRBJ1-1	TRBD1	TGTGCCAGCAGTGATTCTTATGGGGGACAGTTAAACACTGAAGCTTTCTTT	CASSDSYGGQLNTEAFF
TRBV15	.	TRBJ2-7	TRBD1	TGTGCCACCAGCATCCGGGACAGGGTTTACGAGCAGTACTTC	CATSIRDRVYEQYF
TRBV6-5	.	TRBJ2-3	TRBD2	TGTGCCAGCAGCTTACTAGCGACTAGCACAGATACGCAGTATTTT	CASSLLATSTDTQYF
TRBV27	once	TRBJ1-2	.	TGTGCCAGCAGTCTCCAGGGTCCCTATTTCGGCTACACCTTC	CASSLQGPYFGYTF
TRBV6-2/TRBV6-3	.	TRBJ2-7	TRBD2	TGTGCCAGCAGTTACTCGAAAACTAGCGGACCTTCCTACGAGCAGTACTTC	CASSYSKTSGPSYEQYF
TRBV7-2	.	TRBJ2-1	TRBD2	TGTGCCAGCAGCTTTAGCGGGAGGTACAATGAGCAGTTCTTC	CASSFSGRYNEQFF
TRBV10-3	.	TRBJ2-7	TRBD1	TGTGCCATCAGGAAGGGACAGGGGGATGGGGAGCAGTACTTC	CAIRKGQGDGEQYF
TRBV28	.	TRBJ1-1	TRBD1	TGTGCCAGCAGTCCCCGGACAGGGATGAACACTGAAGCTTTCTTT	CASSPRTGMNTEAFF
TRBV7-9	.	TRBJ2-7	TRBD2	TGTGCCAGCAGCTTAATAGCGGGAGCAAACGAGCAGTACTTC	CASSLIAGANEQYF
TRBV7-3	.	TRBJ2-5	TRBD2	TGTGCCAGCAGCCCGGGGACTAGCGGGGGTACCCAGTACTTC	CASSPGTSGGTQYF
TRBV7-2	.	TRBJ1-5	.	TGTGCCAGCGGGGCTCCAAGGAATCAGCCCCAGCATTTT	CASGAPRNQPQHF
TRBV3-1/TRBV3-2	.	TRBJ2-4	.	TGTGCCAGCAGCCAAGATTTTGTAGGAGTAGCCAAAAACATTCAGTACTTC	CASSQDFVGVAKNIQYF
TRBV28	.	TRBJ2-5	TRBD1	TGTGCCAGCAGCCAAAGGGGGGACAGGGTGGTTCCATCAGAGACCCAGTACTTC	CASSQRGDRVVPSETQYF
TRBV27	.	TRBJ2-1	TRBD1	TGTGCCAGCAGTTCGGGACAGGGCGTCTACAATGAGCAGTTCTTC	CASSSGQGVYNEQFF
TRBV11-3	once	TRBJ2-5	.	TGTGCCAGCAGCCAACAAGAGACCCAGTACTTC	CASSQQETQYF
TRBV9	.	TRBJ1-2	.	TGTGCCAGCAGCATCCAGACAGAGGCTTCATATGGCTACACCTTC	CASSIQTEASYGYTF
TRBV9	.	TRBJ2-2	TRBD2	TGTGCCAGCAGCCCTACCCTTTCTAGCGGAGAAATCGGGGAGCTGTTTTTT	CASSPTLSSGEIGELFF
TRBV18	.	TRBJ2-5	TRBD1	TGTGCCAGCTCGCCCGGACAGGCCCAAGAGACCCAGTACTTC	CASSPGQAQETQYF
TRBV4-2	.	TRBJ1-1	.	TGTGCCAGCAGCGCACAAGTTTCGAAACCCAACACTGAAGCTTTCTTT	CASSAQVSKPNTEAFF
TRBV5-6	.	TRBJ2-5	.	TGTGCCAGCAGCAGGGCAGGGGCTCCAGAGACCCAGTACTTC	CASSRAGAPETQYF
TRBV29-1	.	TRBJ1-5	.	TGCAGCGTTCGTCTCGGGGGGCTAAACCAGCCCCAGCATTTT	CSVRLGGLNQPQHF
TRBV6-5	.	TRBJ2-4	.	TGTGCCAGCAGTCTCCGGGAGCCGAAAAACATTCAGTACTTC	CASSLREPKNIQYF
TRBV27	.	TRBJ1-1	.	TGTGCCAGCAGTTTTAATGGGCAGAACACTGAAGCTTTCTTT	CASSFNGQNTEAFF
TRBV4-3	.	TRBJ1-4	TRBD1	TGCGCCAGCAGCCAGCACGTCCGGGACAGGGCGACGGAAACTAATGAAAAACTGTTTTTT	CASSQHVRDRATETNEKLFF
TRBV15	.	TRBJ1-5	TRBD1	TGTGCCACCAGCAGGGACAGGGAAAGGCTCCAGCATTTT	CATSRDRERLQHF
TRBV7-6	once	TRBJ1-2	.	TGTGCCAGCAGCTTACTTGGGGCTGAGGTGGATGGCTACACCTTC	CASSLLGAEVDGYTF
TRBV18	.	TRBJ2-3	TRBD2	TGTGCCAGCTCACCTCTAGCGGGAGAATCTGATACGCAGTATTTT	CASSPLAGESDTQYF
TRBV9	few	TRBJ1-2	TRBD1	TGTGCCAGCAGCGTAGATGACAGGGGCTATGGCTACACCTTC	CASSVDDRGYGYTF
TRBV2	.	TRBJ2-7	TRBD2	TGTGCCAGCAGAGGCAGCGGCGGGAGCTTGTACGAGCAGTACTTC	CASRGSGGSLYEQYF
TRBV2	once	TRBJ1-2	TRBD1	TGTGCCAGCAGTCTTGGGACAGCTAACTATGGCTACACCTTC	CASSLGTANYGYTF
TRBV25-1	few	TRBJ2-7	.	TGTGCCAGCACCAAACAGGGAATCAACGAGCAGTACTTC	CASTKQGINEQYF
TRBV29-1	.	TRBJ2-7	.	TGCAGCGTTGTTTGGGGCCGGGTTTCCTACGAGCAGTACTTC	CSVVWGRVSYEQYF
TRBV19	.	TRBJ1-1	.	TGTGCCAGTAGTGAACAGGGGAACACTGAAGCTTTCTTT	CASSEQGNTEAFF
TRBV27	.	TRBJ2-3	.	TGTGCCAGCAGTGGACTCCAAAATTTTAATACGCAGTATTTT	CASSGLQNFNTQYF
TRBV21-1	.	TRBJ2-2	.	TGTGCCAGCAGCACGCGCCGACTAGCGGGGAACACCGGGGAGCTGTTTTTT	CASSTRRLAGNTGELFF
TRBV11-2	.	TRBJ1-3	.	TGTGCCAGCAGCTTATATGGGGCGGAAGGAAACACCATATATTTT	CASSLYGAEGNTIYF
TRBV28	.	TRBJ2-7	TRBD2	TGTGCCAGCAGTTTAAATCCCCGGTCTAGCGGGACCTACGAGCAGTACTTC	CASSLNPRSSGTYEQYF
TRBV27	.	TRBJ1-1	.	TGTGCCAGCAGTTTATCCTACCGAGGGGGCACTGAAGCTTTCTTT	CASSLSYRGGTEAFF